These 27 T cell receptor beta chains were sequenced from one sample in a study of vaccination effects on CD4 cells after COVID-19. This table comes from immunoSEQ multiplex PCR, and its TCRdb copy is limited to in-frame clones, with some not included. The sample has about 40,000 clones; 66% are singletons. Viral peptide pools were used in the ViraFEST assay to expand antigen-specific CD4+ T cells, and sequencing came afterward. Researchers isolated CD4+ T cells once approximately ten days of culture had elapsed. The study found no prior SARS-CoV-2 infection in the vaccine recipients, who tested negative for nucleocapsid antibodies. Their antigens are not known. This sample comprised CD4+ T cells from PBMCs cultured with HCoV-OC43 spike peptides, obtained before COVID-19 vaccination. The subset: HCoV-OC43 spike overlapping peptide pool stimulation. These receptors were taken from a human donor who received a COVID-19 vaccine.

This chain links TRBV6-1 with TRBJ1-2; 9 nucleotides line up with TRBD1. The V segment lost 1 base and the J segment 4 bases; nucleotides outside the gene matches: 4. Germline-derived CDR1 and CDR2 are MNHNS and SASEGT. The CDR3 covers 15 residues. CDR3: CASSEETGGGYGYTF. CDR3 coding DNA: TGTGCCAGCAGTGAAGAAACAGGGGGCGGCTATGGCTACACCTTC.

The table lists this clone with a few counts. V gene TRBV14 combines with J gene TRBJ2-1, with a tentative D call TRBD2 (5 bases). V was clipped by 2 bases and J by 4 bases, with 9 bases between them. Germline CDR1 SGHDN, CDR2 FVKESK. The CDR3 spans 14 residues. The CDR3 coding sequence is TGTGCCAGCAGCCAATCCACGGGGTACAATGAGCAGTTCTTC. Protein sequence: CASSQSTGYNEQFF. Full variable domain (outside the CDR3, taken from reference TRBV14 and TRBJ2-1): EAGVTQFPSHSVIEKGQTVTLRCDPISGHDNLYWYRRVMGKEIKFLLHFVKESKQDESGMPNNRFLAERTGGTYSTLKVQPAELEDSGVYFCASSQSTGYNEQFFGPGTRLTVL.

The rearrangement links TRBV9 to TRBJ1-2, with D perhaps TRBD1 (6 bases). Germline CDR1 SGDLS, CDR2 YYNGEE. The CDR3 runs to 14 residues. Trimming took off 3 bases at V and 8 bases at J, with 17 bases between the two ends. CDR3 sequence (DNA): TGTGCCAGCAGCGCGAGCAGGTCGCAGGGGGGCTACACCTTC. It encodes CASSASRSQGGYTF.

The rearrangement uses TRBV11-3 and TRBJ2-1, with D hard to call. V was clipped by 1 base and J by 5 bases, with 6 bases between them. CDR3 length equals 13 residues. Germline CDR1 is SGHNT and CDR2 is YENEEA. The chain's CDR3 is CASSLGGHNEQFF. The CDR3 DNA sequence: TGTGCCAGCAGCTTAGGGGGTCACAATGAGCAGTTCTTC.

The rearrangement links TRBV12-5 to TRBJ2-7; no reliable D call. Trimming took off 0 bases at V and 4 bases at J, with 4 bases between the two ends. The germline V gene encodes CDR1 LGHNT and CDR2 FRNRAP. The CDR3 consists of 12 residues. CDR3 in amino acids: CASGLVPYEQYF. The CDR3 nucleotides are TGTGCTAGTGGTTTGGTACCTTACGAGCAGTACTTC.

The rearrangement links TRBV10-1 to TRBJ2-7, with D perhaps given as TRBD1 or TRBD2 (6 bases each). The CDR3 has 13 amino acids. Germline V lookup: CDR1 WNHNN, CDR2 SYGVQD (reference sequence). Trimming removed 6 bases from V and 3 bases from J, with 12 bases in between. The CDR3 loop is CASSPGGSYEQYF. CDR3 DNA: TGCGCCAGCAGCCCCGGGGGCAGCTACGAGCAGTACTTC.

The rearrangement joins TRBV2 to TRBJ2-7; TRBD1 matches 9 bases. V was pared by 3 bases and J by 4 bases, with 4 bases of the junction left unmatched. This CDR3 contains 14 residues. Germline assignment: CDR1 SNHLY and CDR2 FYNNEI. The CDR3: CASSDSGTGYEQYF. The CDR3 nucleotides are TGTGCCAGCAGTGATAGTGGGACAGGGTACGAGCAGTACTTC.

The chain uses TRBV6-4 and TRBJ2-1; 9 bases map to TRBD1. This CDR3 comprises 15 residues. Germline CDR1 is MRHNA and CDR2 is SNTAGT. J lost 4 bases, V lost 5 bases, and 6 bases had no gene match. The DNA for the CDR3 is TGTGCCAGCAGTCTTTCACAGGGGGCTTACAATGAGCAGTTCTTC. Translation: CASSLSQGAYNEQFF.

This chain joins TRBV12-3 or TRBV12-4 and TRBJ1-5; D gene uncertain. The CDR3 length is 13 residues. Trimming cost V 8 bases and J 6 bases, with 14 bases left between them. CDR3 protein: CASRSALGQPQHF. The CDR3 nucleotides are TGTGCCAGCCGAAGCGCCCTTGGTCAGCCCCAGCATTTT.

The chain employs TRBV19 and TRBJ2-1; perhaps TRBD2 as D (6 bases). Trimming left V 3 bases short and J 7 bases short, with 13 bases between. The CDR3 loop spans 14 amino acids. Germline CDR1 and CDR2: LNHDA and SQIVND (reference sequence). CDR3: CASSMALARNEQFF. Written as DNA, the CDR3 is TGTGCCAGTAGTATGGCTCTAGCGCGGAATGAGCAGTTCTTC.

The chain joins TRBV5-1 to TRBJ1-1; no clear D gene. V was pared by 0 bases and J by 1 base, with 10 bases between. The CDR3 consists of 15 residues. In germline, CDR1 is SGHRS, CDR2 YFSETQ. The CDR3 DNA reads TGCGCCAGCAGCTTGGTCGGGAAGTGGAACACTGAAGCTTTCTTT. It codes for CASSLVGKWNTEAFF.

This clone was counted between two and nine times. CDR3 loop: CASSTEGGGYLEQFF. CDR3 in DNA: TGTGCCAGTAGTACCGAGGGGGGGGGCTATCTTGAGCAGTTCTTC. The rearrangement links TRBV19 to TRBJ2-1; tentative D call: TRBD2 (7 bases). Germline CDR1 and CDR2: LNHDA and SQIVND (reference sequence). Trimming removed 4 bases from V and 9 bases from J, with 19 bases in between. The CDR3 runs to 15 residues.

J is TRBJ2-5 and V is TRBV3-1 (or the pseudogene TRBV3-2); 15 bases map to TRBD2. The CDR3 has 15 residues. The J segment lost 5 bases and the V segment lost 3 bases, leaving 1 base of the junction unmatched. CDR1 and CDR2 from the germline V gene are LGHDT and YNNKEL (reference sequence). The CDR3 DNA is TGTGCCAGCAGCCAGGGGACTAGCGGGGGGGAGACCCAGTACTTC. It codes for CASSQGTSGGETQYF.

In its sample, this clone was seen once. The rearrangement joins TRBV5-6 to TRBJ1-6; 7 bases are a match to TRBD1. Trimming took 1 base from V and 0 from J; bases not matched to a gene: 1. Germline CDR1 SGHDT, CDR2 YYEEEE. The CDR3 loop spans 16 amino acids. The CDR3 DNA sequence: TGTGCCAGCAGCTTGTCAGGGGGCTCCTATAATTCACCCCTCCACTTT. Amino acid sequence: CASSLSGGSYNSPLHF.

Written as DNA, the CDR3 is TGCGCCAGCAGTGACCAGGGGGAGGCAGGGTTGGGCGAGACCCAGTACTTC. It translates to CASSDQGEAGLGETQYF. The chain employs TRBV10-2 and TRBJ2-5, with D possibly matching TRBD1 (7 bases). CDR1 and CDR2 from the germline V gene are WSHSY and SAAADI. The length of the CDR3 is 17 residues. Trimming took 3 bases from V and 5 from J, leaving 22 bases between them.

This clone was seen a few times. V gene TRBV2 combines with J gene TRBJ1-3, with D possibly being TRBD1 (5 bases). CDR1 and CDR2 (germline): SNHLY, FYNNEI. The V end lost 4 bases, the J end lost 0 bases, and 13 bases lay between the germline ends. The CDR3 runs 16 residues. The CDR3 reads CASSVEGPFSGNTIYF. In DNA, the CDR3 is TGTGCCAGCAGTGTAGAGGGACCGTTCTCTGGAAACACCATATATTTT. The full variable domain, completed using reference TRBV2 and TRBJ1-3, is EPEVTQTPSHQVTQMGQEVILRCVPISNHLYFYWYRQILGQKVEFLVSFYNNEISEKSEIFDDQFSVERPDGSNFTLKIRSTKLEDSAMYFCASSVEGPFSGNTIYFGEGSWLTVV.

This clone came up a few times. This chain uses TRBV7-2 with TRBJ2-2, with 8 bases lining up with TRBD1. V was clipped by 6 bases and J by 5 bases; unmatched bases: 8. Germline CDR1 is SGHTA and CDR2 is FQGNSA. The CDR3 runs to 15 residues. The CDR3 spells CASRKGQGVTGELFF. In DNA, the CDR3 is TGTGCCAGCAGGAAAGGACAGGGAGTGACCGGGGAGCTGTTTTTT.

This chain uses TRBV5-1 with TRBJ1-1; 7 bases agree with TRBD1. V trimming: 4 bases; J trimming: 6 bases; junction bases outside the gene matches: 9. The CDR3 spans 14 residues. Germline V gene lookup returns CDR1 SGHRS and CDR2 YFSETQ. CDR3 DNA sequence: TGCGCCAGCAGCCAGCAGGGGGGCTTGGCTGAAGCTTTCTTT. It specifies CASSQQGGLAEAFF.

Within the sample, this clone is medium-sized. The chain carries TRBV7-9 and TRBJ1-5; D is unresolved. Between the trimmed V and J ends, which lost 1 base and 1 base, there was a span of 5 bases. Germline-derived CDR1 and CDR2 are SEHNR and FQNEAQ (reference sequence). The CDR3 is 14 residues long. In DNA form, the CDR3 reads TGTGCCAGCAGCTTAGAGCGAAGCAATCAGCCCCAGCATTTT. Its translation is CASSLERSNQPQHF.

The chain carries TRBV18 and TRBJ1-1; D is ambiguous. V gave up 6 bases and J gave up 7 bases, with 15 bases separating them. Germline values: CDR1 KGHSH, CDR2 LQKENI. This CDR3 is 13 amino acids long. In nucleotides, the CDR3 is TGTGCCAGCTCCCCCGACATGGGTATTGAAGCTTTCTTT. This codes for CASSPDMGIEAFF. Based on the CDR3 plus reference TRBV18 and TRBJ1-1, the full variable domain is NAGVMQNPRHLVRRRGQEARLRCSPMKGHSHVYWYRQLPEEGLKFMVYLQKENIIDESGMPKERFSAEFPKEGPSILRIQQVVRGDSAAYFCASSPDMGIEAFFGQGTRLTVV.

The chain recombines TRBV30 with TRBJ1-3, with 9 bases aligning to TRBD1. Germline CDR1 reads GTSNPN; CDR2 reads SVGIG (reference sequence). With 5 bases clipped from V and 0 bases from J, the junction kept 2 bases outside the gene matches. The CDR3 has 14 residues. CDR3 nucleotide sequence: TGTGCCTGGGGGACAGGGTCCTCTGGAAACACCATATATTTT. This codes for CAWGTGSSGNTIYF. The full variable domain, completed using reference TRBV30 and TRBJ1-3, is SQTIHQWPATLVQPVGSPLSLECTVEGTSNPNLYWYRQAAGRGLQLLFYSVGIGQISSEVPQNLSASRPQDRQFILSSKKLLLSDSGFYLCAWGTGSSGNTIYFGEGSWLTVV.

The chain recombines TRBV5-1 with TRBJ2-1; 8 positions agree with TRBD2. This CDR3 comprises 16 residues. J gave up 4 bases and V 0 bases, and 6 bases lay outside the gene matches. The V gene's germline CDR1 is SGHRS and CDR2 YFSETQ. The CDR3 loop reads CASSLGSGGPYNEQFF. The CDR3 DNA reads as TGCGCCAGCAGCTTGGGCAGCGGGGGACCGTACAATGAGCAGTTCTTC.

The chain combines TRBV5-4 with TRBJ2-1, with D possibly being TRBD2 (6 bases). The CDR3 consists of 13 residues. Trimming pared 2 bases from V and 9 bases from J, leaving 12 bases between. Germline values: CDR1 SGHNT, CDR2 YYREEE (reference sequence). The CDR3: CASSLGRNGEQFF. CDR3 in DNA: TGTGCCAGCAGCTTAGGGAGGAACGGTGAGCAGTTCTTC.

The rearrangement uses TRBV11-3 and TRBJ2-2; a weak D match, TRBD2 (5 bases). Per germline, CDR1 SGHNT and CDR2 YENEEA. V lost 0 bases and J 7 bases, leaving 21 bases between the germline ends. The CDR3 is made up of 18 amino acids. The CDR3 region has the DNA TGTGCCAGCAGCTTAGATTTCGGACTTCGGCCTTTCAGCGGGGAGCTGTTTTTT. Translated: CASSLDFGLRPFSGELFF.

The J gene is TRBJ1-5, the V gene TRBV12-5; weak D call: TRBD1 (5 bases). Trimming took off 2 bases at V and 9 bases at J, with 20 bases between the two ends. The CDR3 contains 16 residues. In germline, CDR1 is LGHNT, CDR2 FRNRAP. The CDR3 bases are TGTGCTAGTGGTTTGAGGCCAGGGTCGGTTTCTGGGCCCCAGCATTTT. Translation: CASGLRPGSVSGPQHF.

This CDR3 reads CASRTITGTLYEQYF. The CDR3 DNA reads as TGTGCCAGCAGGACCATCACCGGGACCCTCTACGAGCAGTACTTC. V and J are TRBV11-2 and TRBJ2-7; D is tentatively TRBD1 or TRBD2 (5 bases each). Per the germline V gene, CDR1 is SGHAT and CDR2 is FQNNGV. Trimming cost V 6 bases and J 3 bases, with 18 bases left between them. The CDR3 spans 15 residues.

V usage is TRBV21-1 and J usage is TRBJ2-1; the table assigns TRBD1, which was not confirmed against the DNA. TRBV21-1 is flagged as a pseudogene. The CDR3 runs to 16 residues. This CDR3 is CASSKVWDSLVNEQFF. The CDR3 coding sequence is TGTGCCAGCAGCAAAGTCTGGGACAGTTTGGTCAATGAGCAGTTCTTC.